The 25 T cell receptor beta chains below were found in one sample sequenced in a study of blood T cell repertoires in COVID-19. The protocol was immunoSEQ multiplex PCR, while the TCRdb copy is restricted to in-frame clones and leaves out a portion. The sample lists fewer than 150,000 clones, around 84% occurring once. Sequenced: peripheral blood. The source is a man aged 35 to 55 with acute or convalescent COVID-19.

The rearrangement uses TRBV7-2 and TRBJ2-3; no clear D. The CDR3 loop spans 12 amino acids. Per the germline V gene, CDR1 is SGHTA and CDR2 is FQGNSA. Trimming left V 6 bases short and J 1 base short, with 5 bases between. The CDR3 loop is CASRARTDTQYF. In DNA form, the CDR3 reads TGTGCCAGCAGGGCCCGCACAGATACGCAGTATTTT.

The genes are TRBV1 and TRBJ1-2; the D call of TRBD1 is as the table states it, not checked on the DNA. TRBV1 is classified as a pseudogene. There are 15 residues in the CDR3. The CDR3, as DNA: TGCACCAGCAGCCAACCAGACAGGGGGGGGGTTGGCTACACCTTC. It specifies CTSSQPDRGGVGYTF.

The rearrangement joins TRBV2 to TRBJ1-3; 9 bases fit TRBD1. Germline V gives CDR1 SNHLY, CDR2 FYNNEI. This CDR3 has 16 residues. V gave up 2 bases and J gave up 0 bases; unmatched junction bases: 2. CDR3 nucleotide sequence: TGTGCCAGCAGTGAATGGACAGGGGCCTCTGGAAACACCATATATTTT. Residues: CASSEWTGASGNTIYF.

The chain is built from TRBV4-2 and TRBJ1-2; D might be TRBD1 (5 bases). Trimming pared 0 bases from V and 4 bases from J, leaving 18 bases between. The CDR3 spans 17 residues. The germline V gene has CDR1 LGHNA and CDR2 YNFKEQ. The CDR3 DNA sequence: TGTGCCAGCAGCCAAGATACTAAGGGACTCGAGGCCTATGGCTACACCTTC. The encoded protein is CASSQDTKGLEAYGYTF.

The V gene is TRBV7-6, the J gene TRBJ2-5; 8 nucleotides match TRBD2. V gave up 5 bases and J gave up 4 bases; unmatched junction bases: 6. Looked up from germline, CDR1 is SGHVS and CDR2 is FNYEAQ. This CDR3 contains 14 residues. CDR3 DNA sequence: TGTGCCAGCAGCCTGACGGGAGGGGCAGAGACCCAGTACTTC. It translates to CASSLTGGAETQYF. The variable domain in full, with the rest retrieved from reference TRBV7-6 and TRBJ2-5, is GAGVSQSPRYKVTKRGQDVALRCDPISGHVSLYWYRQALGQGPEFLTYFNYEAQQDKSGLPNDRFSAERPEGSISTLTIQRTEQRDSAMYRCASSLTGGAETQYFGPGTRLLVL.

The chain employs TRBV6-1 and TRBJ2-3; D possibly corresponds to TRBD2 (6 bases). There are 15 residues in the CDR3. The germline CDR1 and CDR2 sequences are MNHNS and SASEGT. The ends were cut back, 3 bases at V and 5 bases at J, with 15 bases in the middle. The CDR3 protein is CASSESGPGIDTQYF. The CDR3 bases are TGTGCCAGCAGTGAGAGCGGGCCTGGGATAGATACGCAGTATTTT.

This chain links TRBV7-3 with TRBJ2-1, with 8 nucleotides matching TRBD2. Germline V gene data show CDR1 as SGHTA and CDR2 as FQGTGA. Trimming at V came to 5 bases and at J to 7 bases, leaving 4 bases not matched to a gene. This CDR3 is 13 amino acids long. The CDR3 sequence: CASSPRGGNEQFF. DNA of the CDR3: TGTGCCAGCAGCCCTCGGGGGGGGAATGAGCAGTTCTTC.

The rearrangement links TRBV19 to TRBJ1-5; no reliable D call. The CDR3 loop spans 15 amino acids. CDR1 and CDR2 (germline): LNHDA, SQIVND (reference sequence). The ends were cut back, 3 bases at V and 2 bases at J, with 11 bases in the middle. The CDR3 loop is CASSILGSGNQPQHF. CDR3 nucleotide sequence: TGTGCCAGTAGTATTCTGGGGAGCGGCAATCAGCCCCAGCATTTT.

The chain uses TRBV9 and TRBJ2-7; 9 positions agree with TRBD1. CDR3 size: 14 residues. CDR1 is SGDLS and CDR2 is YYNGEE in the germline V gene. Trimming took 5 bases from V and 4 from J; bases not matched to a gene: 7. DNA for the CDR3: TGTGCCAGCAGGTCCCGGGACAGGGCTTACGAGCAGTACTTC. Translating it yields CASRSRDRAYEQYF. Full variable domain (rest looked up from reference TRBV9 and TRBJ2-7): DSGVTQTPKHLITATGQRVTLRCSPRSGDLSVYWYQQSLDQGLQFLIQYYNGEERAKGNILERFSAQQFPDLHSELNLSSLELGDSALYFCASRSRDRAYEQYFGPGTRLTVT.

In nucleotides, the CDR3 is TGTGCCACCAGCAGAGAGGGACTAGGCACAGATACGCAGTATTTT. It codes for CATSREGLGTDTQYF. V usage is TRBV15 and J usage is TRBJ2-3; the match to TRBD2 covers 8 bases. Germline loops: CDR1 LNHNV, CDR2 YYDKDF (reference sequence). J was trimmed by 1 base and V by 0 bases; bases with no gene match: 0. This CDR3 comprises 15 residues.

The chain has TRBV7-2 and TRBJ2-1, with TRBD2 matching over 10 bases. This CDR3 is 15 amino acids long. The germline V gene has CDR1 SGHTA and CDR2 FQGNSA. The trim removed 3 bases at V and 6 bases at J, leaving 5 bases unmatched. Here the CDR3 reads CASSLSGGAVNEQFF. CDR3 bases: TGTGCCAGCAGCTTGAGCGGGGGGGCCGTCAATGAGCAGTTCTTC.

This chain joins TRBV5-4 and TRBJ2-1; TRBD2 matches 10 bases. Germline CDR1 SGHNT, CDR2 YYREEE (reference sequence). J gave up 2 bases and V 0 bases, and 5 bases lay outside the gene matches. This CDR3 comprises 17 residues. DNA of the CDR3: TGTGCCAGCAGCTTGGAGGGCCTAGCGGGGGCCTACAATGAGCAGTTCTTC. Translating gives CASSLEGLAGAYNEQFF.

A single count supports this clone. V gene TRBV7-6 combines with J gene TRBJ2-7; a weak D match, TRBD1 (5 bases). Between the trimmed V and J ends, which lost 3 bases and 5 bases, there was a span of 11 bases. The CDR3 has 13 amino acids. Germline V lookup: CDR1 SGHVS, CDR2 FNYEAQ. CDR3 coding DNA: TGTGCCAGCAGCTTGCTACAGGCCCACGAGCAGTACTTC. This translates into CASSLLQAHEQYF.

In the case of this clone: The sample has other DNA sequences that encode this CDR3 too. The V and J genes are TRBV9 and TRBJ1-1; 7 nucleotides align to TRBD1. Germline V gives CDR1 SGDLS, CDR2 YYNGEE. V dropped 2 bases and J dropped 0; count of bases not matched to a gene: 10. The CDR3 extends over 17 amino acids. The CDR3: CASSVRDSGYMNTEAFF. CDR3 DNA sequence: TGTGCCAGCAGCGTCCGGGACAGCGGATACATGAACACTGAAGCTTTCTTT.

In DNA form, the CDR3 reads TGTGCCAGCAGCCACCCGGGACTAGCGGGGATCACCGGGGAGCTGTTTTTT. This codes for CASSHPGLAGITGELFF. The chain combines TRBV14 with TRBJ2-2, with 13 bases lining up with TRBD2. V lost 3 bases to trimming and J lost 4 bases; unmatched junction nucleotides: 5. The CDR3 is made up of 17 amino acids. Germline CDR1 is SGHDN and CDR2 is FVKESK. Full variable domain (rest looked up from reference TRBV14 and TRBJ2-2): EAGVTQFPSHSVIEKGQTVTLRCDPISGHDNLYWYRRVMGKEIKFLLHFVKESKQDESGMPNNRFLAERTGGTYSTLKVQPAELEDSGVYFCASSHPGLAGITGELFFGEGSRLTVL.

The J gene is TRBJ2-7, the V gene TRBV27; D is unclear. The V and J ends lost 2 bases and 3 bases respectively, with 8 bases between them. Per the germline V gene, CDR1 is MNHEY and CDR2 is SMNVEV (reference sequence). The CDR3 runs to 13 residues. The CDR3 is CASSLRGVYEQYF. The CDR3 coding sequence is TGTGCCAGCAGTTTAAGAGGAGTCTACGAGCAGTACTTC.

This chain links TRBV13 with TRBJ1-3; no clear D gene. CDR1 is PRHDT and CDR2 is FYEKMQ in the germline V gene (reference sequence). The CDR3 covers 14 residues. The V and J ends lost 1 base and 0 bases respectively, with 4 bases between them. CDR3 sequence reads: CASSLEPSGNTIYF. For the CDR3, the DNA is TGTGCCAGCAGCTTAGAGCCCTCTGGAAACACCATATATTTT.

The chain recombines TRBV4-2 with TRBJ2-3; maybe TRBD2 (6 bases). The germline V and J ends were trimmed by 1 base and 5 bases, with 19 bases remaining between them. The length of the CDR3 is 17 residues. Germline V gene data show CDR1 as LGHNA and CDR2 as YNFKEQ. CDR3 in amino acids: CASSQGSAGFNGDTQYF. The DNA of the CDR3 is TGTGCCAGCAGCCAAGGATCGGCGGGATTCAATGGAGATACGCAGTATTTT.

This clone was observed a single time. V usage is TRBV27 and J usage is TRBJ1-2, with D unresolved. V was shortened by 0 bases and J by 8 bases, with 13 bases between the two germline ends. Germline V gives CDR1 MNHEY, CDR2 SMNVEV (reference sequence). The CDR3 is made up of 14 amino acids. CDR3 protein: CASSLSTRAGGYTF. CDR3 bases: TGTGCCAGCAGTTTATCTACGAGGGCCGGCGGCTACACCTTC.

The rearrangement joins TRBV19 to TRBJ1-5, with 7 bases matching TRBD1. CDR3 size: 16 residues. Germline trimming cut 5 bases from V and 0 bases from J; bases unmatched to any gene: 7. CDR1 and CDR2 from the germline V gene are LNHDA and SQIVND (reference sequence). The CDR3 DNA is TGTGCCAGTAGTCCGACAGGGCTGTATAGCAATCAGCCCCAGCATTTT. It specifies CASSPTGLYSNQPQHF.

The V and J genes are TRBV18 and TRBJ2-7; possibly TRBD1 for D (6 bases). Germline CDR1 and CDR2: KGHSH and LQKENI. Between the trimmed V and J ends, which lost 5 bases and 2 bases, there was a span of 10 bases. The CDR3 runs 13 residues. CDR3 amino acids: CASSTDSAYEQYF. In nucleotides, the CDR3 is TGTGCCAGCTCAACGGACAGTGCCTACGAGCAGTACTTC.

J is TRBJ2-7 and V is TRBV30; the D is unclear. Trimming removed 2 bases at V and 0 bases at J, with 8 bases between. This CDR3 comprises 13 residues. Looked up from germline, CDR1 is GTSNPN and CDR2 is SVGIG (reference sequence). The CDR3 region is CAWSKEISYEQYF. In DNA, the CDR3 is TGTGCCTGGAGTAAGGAGATCTCCTACGAGCAGTACTTC.

The rearrangement joins TRBV7-2 to TRBJ2-2; a possible D gene is TRBD2 (6 bases). The CDR3 is 15 amino acids. The V end was cut by 5 bases, the J end by 2 bases, with 12 bases between. The germline CDR1 and CDR2 sequences are SGHTA and FQGNSA. This CDR3 is CASSPQRANTGELFF. The CDR3 nucleotides are TGTGCCAGCAGCCCGCAGCGGGCTAACACCGGGGAGCTGTTTTTT. The variable domain in full, completed from reference TRBV7-2 and TRBJ2-2, reads GAGVSQSPSNKVTEKGKDVELRCDPISGHTALYWYRQSLGQGLEFLIYFQGNSAPDKSGLPSDRFSAERTGGSVSTLTIQRTQQEDSAVYLCASSPQRANTGELFFGEGSRLTVL.

The genes are TRBV19 and TRBJ1-4; perhaps TRBD1 as D (5 bases). The CDR3 runs to 14 residues. With 5 bases removed from V and 0 bases from J, the gap between germline ends came to 7 bases. Germline CDR1 and CDR2: LNHDA and SQIVND (reference sequence). The CDR3 sequence is CASSPQATNEKLFF. The CDR3 DNA sequence: TGTGCCAGTAGTCCACAGGCAACTAATGAAAAACTGTTTTTT.

The chain recombines TRBV3-1 (or the pseudogene TRBV3-2) with TRBJ2-3, with a possible D match to TRBD2 (7 bases). Germline V CDR1 and CDR2: LGHDT, YNNKEL (reference sequence). The CDR3 length is 20 residues. Trimming shortened V by 5 bases and J by 1 base, and 28 bases separated the two germline ends. CDR3 nucleotides: TGTGCCAGCAGCATCTATTCCCCGGGGGGCCAGGTGGTCGGCACAGATACGCAGTATTTT. As protein: CASSIYSPGGQVVGTDTQYF.